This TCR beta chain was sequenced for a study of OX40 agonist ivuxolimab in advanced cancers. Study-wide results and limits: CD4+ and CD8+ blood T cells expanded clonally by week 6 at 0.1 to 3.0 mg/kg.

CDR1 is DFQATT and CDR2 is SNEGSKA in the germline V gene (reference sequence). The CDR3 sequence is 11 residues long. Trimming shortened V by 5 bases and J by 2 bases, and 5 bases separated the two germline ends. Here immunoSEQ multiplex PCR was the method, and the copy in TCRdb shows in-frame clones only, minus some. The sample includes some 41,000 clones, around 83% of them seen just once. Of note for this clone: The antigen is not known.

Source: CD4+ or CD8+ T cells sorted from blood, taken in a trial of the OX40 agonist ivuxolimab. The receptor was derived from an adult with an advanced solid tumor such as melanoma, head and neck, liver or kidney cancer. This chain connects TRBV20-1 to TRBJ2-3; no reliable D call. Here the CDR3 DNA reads TGCAGTGCTGATTACACAGATACGCAGTATTTT. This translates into CSADYTDTQYF.